These T cell receptor beta chains were read from a single sample in a study of T-cell reconstitution after alpha-beta-depleted transplantation in children. Each CDR3 protein gets one entry after TCRdb re-called the PCR reads with MiXCR. This sample has about 350,000 distinct CDR3 sequences, with around 15% found just once. The specimen comprised PBMCs, mostly from graft donor cells, sampled 360 days after TCRalphabeta/CD19-depleted stem cell transplant. Receptor source: a male patient under 10 years old who had a stem cell transplant for acute lymphoblastic leukemia, so the T cells may come from the graft donor. Each CDR3 is given with its conserved first and last residue. D genes are given only for firm matches. Expanded clones are given a class, and other clones once, few, many or no size at all.

J | D | V | size | CDR3 | DNA
TRBJ2-2 | TRBD2 | TRBV29-1 | - | CSVEGGINTGELFF | TGCAGCGTTGAGGGGGGGATCAACACCGGGGAGCTGTTTTTT
TRBJ2-2 | - | TRBV25-1 | few | CASRGYPGELFF | TGTGCCAGCAGGGGGTATCCCGGGGAGCTGTTTTTT
TRBJ2-5 | TRBD2 | TRBV10-3 | - | CAISQTSGRETQYF | TGTGCCATCAGCCAGACTAGCGGGAGGGAGACCCAGTACTTC
TRBJ1-6 | - | TRBV12-3/TRBV12-4 | many | CASSLWRGMISYNSPLHF | TGTGCCAGCAGTTTATGGCGGGGGATGATATCCTATAATTCACCCCTCCACTTT
TRBJ2-7 | - | TRBV7-2 | - | CASSLARPRHEQYF | TGTGCCAGCAGCTTAGCACGGCCACGTCACGAGCAGTACTTC
TRBJ2-7 | - | TRBV12-5 | few | CASGFDDRGEQYF | TGTGCTAGTGGTTTTGACGACCGGGGCGAGCAGTACTTC
TRBJ2-7 | - | TRBV7-8 | - | CASSRRLGAYEQYF | TGTGCCAGCAGCCGACGACTTGGGGCCTACGAGCAGTACTTC
TRBJ2-4 | - | TRBV29-1 | few | CSVDGRLAGADIQYF | TGCAGCGTTGATGGTCGGCTAGCAGGGGCGGACATTCAGTACTTC
TRBJ2-7 | - | TRBV20-1 | - | CSASGPDSYEQYF | TGCAGTGCTAGCGGGCCGGACTCCTACGAGCAGTACTTC
TRBJ2-1 | - | TRBV18 | few | CASSPPIGFNEQFF | TGTGCCAGCTCACCACCCATCGGCTTTAATGAGCAGTTCTTC
TRBJ2-1 | TRBD2 | TRBV7-9 | - | CASRHLAVEQFF | TGTGCCAGCAGACACCTAGCGGTTGAGCAGTTCTTC
TRBJ2-7 | - | TRBV20-1 | - | CSAFPVPQGSSLYEQYF | TGCAGTGCTTTCCCGGTCCCACAGGGATCCTCACTCTACGAGCAGTACTTC
TRBJ2-1 | TRBD1 | TRBV4-2 | many | CASSQDGGQGYNEQFF | TGTGCCAGCAGCCAAGATGGGGGACAGGGATACAATGAGCAGTTCTTC
TRBJ1-5 | - | TRBV10-2 | - | CASRQADQPQHF | TGCGCCAGCAGGCAGGCAGATCAGCCCCAGCATTTT
TRBJ1-1 | - | TRBV5-1 | many | CASSTSTIHTEAFF | TGCGCCAGCAGCACTTCGACCATTCACACTGAAGCTTTCTTT
TRBJ2-6 | - | TRBV28 | - | CASSFNSGANVLTF | TGTGCCAGCAGTTTCAACTCTGGGGCCAACGTCCTGACTTTC
TRBJ2-3 | TRBD2 | TRBV5-1 | - | CASSFPPRGTSGGTDTQYF | TGCGCCAGCAGCTTCCCACCACGAGGGACTAGCGGAGGAACAGATACGCAGTATTTT